This TCR beta chain was observed in a study of blood T cell repertoires in COVID-19. Study background: The United States, Italy and Spain supplied acute and convalescent COVID-19 samples.

Per the study methods: Amplification of reference gene primers was used by the study to estimate nucleated cell counts. Data came from immunoSEQ multiplex PCR; TCRdb stores just in-frame clones and leaves some out. D and trimming come from the DNA, and the V and J calls and clone size come from that table. The sample records about 230,000 clones, over 80% being singletons. This clone has only a few counts. Germline assignment: CDR1 SGHVS and CDR2 FQNEAQ. Trimming at V came to 0 bases and at J to 2 bases, leaving 7 bases not matched to a gene. The CDR3 covers 16 residues. The chain employs TRBV7-8 and TRBJ2-7, with 7 bases that match TRBD2. The clonotype was recovered from a man in his forties with acute or convalescent COVID-19. Sequenced material: peripheral blood. CDR3 loop: CASSLAGAGLTYEQYF. The CDR3 DNA follows: TGTGCCAGCAGCTTAGCAGGAGCGGGGCTAACCTACGAGCAGTACTTC.